This T cell receptor (beta chain) was recovered during a study of cytomegalovirus exposure and HLA in healthy donors. Study-wide findings and caveats: V- and J-gene trimming in TCR beta was tied to a missense DCLRE1C variant by an analysis performed later.

Donors counted as nominally healthy when sampled, yet unrecorded immune exposures were likely. This CDR3 is 13 amino acids long. From germline, CDR1 is KGHSH and CDR2 LQKENI. V was cut by 3 bases and J by 6 bases, with 11 bases left in between. Remarks on this clone: Its specificity is not known.

The PCR was carried out with 60 Vbeta primers and 13 Jbeta primers. The table came from immunoSEQ multiplex PCR; TCRdb's copy has only in-frame clones and leaves some out. The sample has around 150,000 clones, about 70% seen once. Sequenced input: PBMCs. The receptor was isolated from a man aged 25 to 40 in good health and CMV-seropositive. The chain joins TRBV18 to TRBJ1-1, with a weak D call TRBD1 (5 bases). CDR3 in amino acids: CASSPLDSSEAFF. In nucleotides, the CDR3 is TGTGCCAGCTCACCTTTAGACAGTTCTGAAGCTTTCTTT.